One sample yielded the 2 T cell receptor beta chains listed below, sequenced in a study of blood T cell repertoires in COVID-19. Assay used: immunoSEQ multiplex PCR; TCRdb lists only in-frame clones, some missing. Of some 38,000 clones detected, about two thirds appear once; the ten largest clones hold under 12%. Source material: peripheral blood. The receptors were gathered from a man aged 65-85 years with COVID-19, enrolled during active disease.

The gene calls are TRBV2 and TRBJ1-1, with a possible D match to TRBD1 (6 bases). The CDR3 covers 14 residues. V was shortened by 8 bases and J by 0 bases, with 13 bases between the two germline ends. CDR1 is SNHLY and CDR2 is FYNNEI in the germline V gene. The CDR3 spells CASCLRDMNTEAFF. CDR3 bases: TGTGCCAGCTGCTTGAGGGACATGAACACTGAAGCTTTCTTT.

The rearrangement joins TRBV10-3 to TRBJ2-5; D possibly corresponds to TRBD1 (5 bases). V was trimmed by 0 bases and J by 3 bases, leaving 8 bases between them. Germline assignment: CDR1 ENHRY and CDR2 SYGVKD. The CDR3 extends over 14 amino acids. In DNA, the CDR3 is TGTGCCATCAGTGAGTCTAACAGGAAAGAGACCCAGTACTTC. This translates into CAISESNRKETQYF.